A selection of T cell receptor beta chains follows, all from one sample in a study of T cells after yellow fever vaccination. MiXCR was run by TCRdb on the 5' RACE reads, yielding one entry per CDR3 protein. The data show 99,000 or so distinct CDR3 sequences, 5.8% seen once. The sequenced sample was CD8+ T cells sorted from PBMCs, obtained 10 days after the yellow fever booster vaccination. These receptors originate from a man aged 18 to 35 who received the YFV17D yellow fever vaccine. The CDR3 runs from the conserved cysteine through the conserved F or W. Fields, in order: clone size, J gene, CDR3 length, V gene, D gene, CDR3 DNA, CDR3 protein. D genes are given only for firm matches. The size field is filled for only some rows; it gives once, few, many or a size class.

few | TRBJ2-3 | 13 | TRBV7-2 | - | TGTGCCAGCAGCGAGAATGCACGGGGTACGCAGTATTTT | CASSENARGTQYF
- | TRBJ2-3 | 12 | TRBV7-9 | - | TGTGCCAGCCCTAAGGCGACAGATACGCAGTATTTT | CASPKATDTQYF
- | TRBJ2-7 | 14 | TRBV27 | TRBD1 | TGTGCCAGCAGTTTTGGGACAGGGGGCAATGAGCAGTACTTC | CASSFGTGGNEQYF